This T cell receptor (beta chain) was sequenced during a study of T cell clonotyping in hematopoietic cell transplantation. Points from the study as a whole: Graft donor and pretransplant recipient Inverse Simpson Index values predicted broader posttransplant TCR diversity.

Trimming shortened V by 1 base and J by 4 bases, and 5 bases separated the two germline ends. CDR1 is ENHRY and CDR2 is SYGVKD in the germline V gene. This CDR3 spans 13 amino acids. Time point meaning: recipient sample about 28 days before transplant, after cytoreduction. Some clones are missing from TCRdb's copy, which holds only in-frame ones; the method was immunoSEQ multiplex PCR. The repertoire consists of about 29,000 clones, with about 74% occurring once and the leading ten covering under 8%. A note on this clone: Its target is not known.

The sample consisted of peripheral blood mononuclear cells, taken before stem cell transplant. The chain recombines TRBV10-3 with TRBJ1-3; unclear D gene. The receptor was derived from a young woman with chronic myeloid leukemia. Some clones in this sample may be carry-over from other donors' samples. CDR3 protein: CAISELKGNTIYF. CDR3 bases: TGTGCCATCAGTGAGTTGAAGGGAAACACCATATATTTT.